This TCR beta chain was captured by sequencing in a study of shared clonotypes between healthy human individuals. The germline V gene has CDR1 LNHDA and CDR2 SQIVND (reference sequence). V was clipped by 4 bases and J by 8 bases; unmatched bases: 8. This CDR3 has 15 residues. Replicate PCRs were loaded with approximately 300 ng DNA from unsorted PBMC, approximately 31,000 T cell genomes. Unsorted PBMC DNA underwent sequencing on ten immunoSEQ deep assay plates. TCRdb's table, derived via immunoSEQ multiplex PCR, lists solely in-frame clones and lacks some. This table has 400,000 to 600,000 clones, 75% to 80% appearing once.

The chain employs TRBV19 and TRBJ2-1; 10 nucleotides line up with TRBD2. The material sequenced was PBMCs. The receptor comes from a woman aged 40 to 49 in good health. Some clones in this sample may be carry-over from other donors' samples. In DNA form, the CDR3 reads TGTGCCAGTAGTAGGACTAGCGGAAGCGGGGATGAGCAGTTCTTC. This translates into CASSRTSGSGDEQFF.